Presented here are 29 T cell receptor beta chains from one specimen sequenced in a study of blood T cells in healthy people across ages. Then a second PCR, running roughly 7 to 11 cycles, was carried out with a sample-barcoded 5' primer and a J-beta primer mix. Each CDR3 protein is one row after TCRdb ran MiXCR on the 5' RACE reads. The table includes about 830,000 distinct CDR3 sequences, around 62% detected once. Sample: blood. These receptors were obtained from a man aged 25 to 45 in good health.

This clonotype was detected a few times. This rearrangement joins TRBV7-2 to TRBJ2-2; D remains unclear. The CDR3 consists of 14 residues. Germline CDR1 SGHTA, CDR2 FQGNSA. V was clipped by 1 base and J by 1 base, with 4 bases between them. CDR3 DNA: TGTGCCAGCAGCTTAGGACTGAACACCGGGGAGCTGTTTTTT. Protein product: CASSLGLNTGELFF.

The V call is TRBV20-1, the J call TRBJ2-3, with 13 bases fitting TRBD2. The CDR3 length is 16 residues. Unmatched junction bases numbered 9, after V lost 5 bases and J lost 4 bases. From germline, CDR1 is DFQATT and CDR2 SNEGSKA (reference sequence). DNA of the CDR3: TGCAGTGCTCACACGGGACTAGCGGGGCCCCCAGATACGCAGTATTTT. It translates to CSAHTGLAGPPDTQYF.

A single count supports this clonotype. The chain couples TRBV28 to TRBJ2-7; D might be TRBD2 (6 bases). V gave up 6 bases and J gave up 7 bases, with 19 bases separating them. Germline V gene sequence: CDR1 MDHEN, CDR2 SYDVKM. This CDR3 is 14 amino acids long. The CDR3 nucleotides read TGTGCCAGCAGACCAGGATACCCTGCGGGGGAGCAGTACTTC. Translated, it gives CASRPGYPAGEQYF. The whole variable domain, filled in from reference TRBV28 and TRBJ2-7, reads DVKVTQSSRYLVKRTGEKVFLECVQDMDHENMFWYRQDPGLGLRLIYFSYDVKMKEKGDIPEGYSVSREKKERFSLILESASTNQTSMYLCASRPGYPAGEQYFGPGTRLTVT.

This chain uses TRBV9 with TRBJ2-3; TRBD1 matches 7 bases. The CDR3 contains 15 residues. CDR1 and CDR2 from the germline V gene are SGDLS and YYNGEE. Trimming at V came to 3 bases and at J to 0 bases, leaving 4 bases not matched to a gene. In nucleotides, the CDR3 is TGTGCCAGCAGCGAGGGGGCGGATAGCACAGATACGCAGTATTTT. Its protein product is CASSEGADSTDTQYF. The entire variable domain, with the rest obtained from reference TRBV9 and TRBJ2-3, is as follows: DSGVTQTPKHLITATGQRVTLRCSPRSGDLSVYWYQQSLDQGLQFLIQYYNGEERAKGNILERFSAQQFPDLHSELNLSSLELGDSALYFCASSEGADSTDTQYFGPGTRLTVL.

This chain uses TRBV4-3 with TRBJ2-4, with D perhaps TRBD2 (6 bases). The end of the DNA fits TRBJ2-7 better, so the J call may be wrong. This CDR3 has 15 residues. Germline loops: CDR1 LGHNA, CDR2 YSLEER. Written as DNA, the CDR3 is TGCGCCAGCAGCCGCGCGCGGGACTTACTCTACGAGCAGTACTTC. Its protein product is CASSRARDLLYEQYF.

V and J are TRBV20-1 and TRBJ2-4; 7 bases match TRBD1. In germline, CDR1 is DFQATT, CDR2 SNEGSKA (reference sequence). The length of the CDR3 is 14 residues. Unmatched junction bases numbered 9, after V lost 5 bases and J lost 5 bases. This chain's CDR3 is CSALNDRAENIQYF. The CDR3 coding sequence is TGCAGTGCTCTGAACGACAGGGCCGAAAACATTCAGTACTTC.

The genes are TRBV4-3 and TRBJ1-6, with a possible D match to TRBD1 (5 bases). CDR1 LGHNA and CDR2 YSLEER come from the germline V gene. With 5 bases removed from V and 3 bases from J, the gap between germline ends came to 17 bases. The CDR3 contains 17 residues. The CDR3: CASSEKIGGVYNSPLHF. Written as DNA, the CDR3 is TGCGCCAGCAGCGAAAAGATAGGAGGGGTCTATAATTCACCCCTCCACTTT.

On this clonotype: A junction boundary mismatches the germline segment, possibly from a read error. The rearrangement uses TRBV6-2 or TRBV6-3 and TRBJ2-5; no definite D call. Germline CDR1 MNHEY, CDR2 SVGEGT. The CDR3 runs to 14 residues. The CDR3 DNA sequence: TGTGCCAACAGTTACAAGGGATACAAAGAGACCCAGTACTTC. Amino acids: CANSYKGYKETQYF.

This clonotype was picked up one time. The genes are TRBV20-1 and TRBJ2-5; TRBD1 might be the D (6 bases). In germline, CDR1 is DFQATT, CDR2 SNEGSKA (reference sequence). V was pared by 6 bases and J by 4 bases, with 18 bases between. This CDR3 is built from 14 residues. The CDR3 nucleotides are TGCAGTGCCCCCCACGGCCAGGGGATAGAGACCCAGTACTTC. As protein: CSAPHGQGIETQYF.

The chain recombines TRBV28 with TRBJ2-7; D perhaps matches TRBD2 (5 bases). The CDR3 sequence is 13 residues long. With 5 bases removed from V and 2 bases from J, the gap between germline ends came to 10 bases. Germline CDR1 reads MDHEN; CDR2 reads SYDVKM. CDR3 nucleotide sequence: TGTGCCAGCAGTCCCGGGGATCCCTACGAGCAGTACTTC. As protein: CASSPGDPYEQYF.

J is TRBJ2-2 and V is TRBV7-3; D gene unclear. CDR1 is SGHTA, CDR2 FQGTGA, per germline. The CDR3 contains 16 residues. V dropped 2 bases and J dropped 7 bases, with 17 bases sitting between them. In nucleotides, the CDR3 is TGTGCCAGCAGCTTAGGAGACCCAACGGGCGGCGGGGAGCTGTTTTTT. Translated, it gives CASSLGDPTGGGELFF.

The gene calls are TRBV7-9 and TRBJ2-2, with 7 bases lining up with TRBD1. The CDR3 is 14 amino acids. The junction had 1 base not matched to a gene; V was cut back by 1 base and J by 5 bases. Germline assignment: CDR1 SEHNR and CDR2 FQNEAQ (reference sequence). In nucleotides, the CDR3 is TGTGCCAGCAGCTTAGAACAGGGGACCGGGGAGCTGTTTTTT. It translates to CASSLEQGTGELFF.

The chain joins TRBV12-3 or TRBV12-4 to TRBJ2-5, with a weak D call TRBD1 (6 bases). The V end lost 6 bases, the J end lost 2 bases, and 13 bases lay between the germline ends. The CDR3 consists of 14 residues. DNA of the CDR3: TGTGCCAGCAGGGCGAACAGGGTACAAGAGACCCAGTACTTC. This codes for CASRANRVQETQYF.

The chain couples TRBV7-2 to TRBJ2-1; TRBD2 matches 11 bases. CDR1 is SGHTA, CDR2 FQGNSA, per germline. J gave up 7 bases and V 3 bases, and 2 bases lay outside the gene matches. The CDR3 is 14 amino acids. Here the CDR3 DNA reads TGTGCCAGCAGCTTGACTAGCGGGGTGAATGAGCAGTTCTTC. Residues: CASSLTSGVNEQFF.

This chain links TRBV4-3 with TRBJ2-1; D is uncertain. This CDR3 has 16 amino acids. V was pared by 0 bases and J by 0 bases, with 9 bases between. Germline CDR1 reads LGHNA; CDR2 reads YSLEER. This CDR3 reads CASSQDSYSSYNEQFF. The DNA for the CDR3 is TGCGCCAGCAGCCAAGATAGCTATAGCTCCTACAATGAGCAGTTCTTC.

As regards this clonotype: A read error may produce the germline difference seen at one junction end. The V and J genes are TRBV7-8 and TRBJ2-6; D may be TRBD1 (5 bases). The germline CDR1 and CDR2 sequences are SGHVS and FQNEAQ. This CDR3 comprises 15 residues. The CDR3 spells CASSGRGFGANVLSF. The CDR3 nucleotides are TGTGCCAGCAGCGGACGAGGCTTTGGGGCCAACGTCCTGTCTTTC.

The genes are TRBV29-1 and TRBJ2-5; perhaps TRBD2 as D (5 bases). V was trimmed by 5 bases and J by 7 bases, leaving 11 bases between them. The germline V gene encodes CDR1 SQVTM and CDR2 ANQGSEA. This CDR3 is built from 11 residues. The CDR3 protein is CSVRLEGTQYF. CDR3 sequence (DNA): TGCAGCGTTCGACTTGAGGGGACCCAGTACTTC.

The genes are TRBV5-1 and TRBJ2-6, with TRBD1 identical over 8 bases. CDR1 and CDR2 (germline): SGHRS, YFSETQ. The CDR3 runs 19 residues. Losses at the gene ends were 5 bases for V and 0 bases for J; bases not matched to a gene: 13. CDR3 sequence: CASRWTGQPYTSGANVLTF. The CDR3 DNA is TGCGCCAGCAGATGGACAGGGCAGCCCTATACCTCTGGGGCCAACGTCCTGACTTTC.

J is TRBJ1-5 and V is TRBV7-9; tentative D call: TRBD1 (6 bases). Germline CDR1 is SEHNR and CDR2 is FQNEAQ (reference sequence). The CDR3 contains 14 residues. The V end lost 4 bases, the J end lost 5 bases, and 12 bases lay between the germline ends. In nucleotides, the CDR3 is TGTGCCAGCAGCTCACAGGGAGTCGATCAGCCCCAGCATTTT. This sequence encodes CASSSQGVDQPQHF. The full variable domain, rest sourced from reference TRBV7-9 and TRBJ1-5, is DTGVSQNPRHKITKRGQNVTFRCDPISEHNRLYWYRQTLGQGPEFLTYFQNEAQLEKSRLLSDRFSAERPKGSFSTLEIQRTEQGDSAMYLCASSSQGVDQPQHFGDGTRLSIL.

This clonotype was detected only a few times. The rearrangement links TRBV9 to TRBJ2-1; TRBD2 matches 9 bases. The CDR3 has 14 residues. Trimming at V came to 3 bases and at J to 8 bases, leaving 6 bases not matched to a gene. Germline V gives CDR1 SGDLS, CDR2 YYNGEE. The CDR3 is CASSASSGAYEQFF. For the CDR3, the DNA is TGTGCCAGCAGCGCTTCTAGCGGGGCCTATGAGCAGTTCTTC.

This clonotype was found a few times. The chain uses TRBV29-1 and TRBJ2-6; D is undetermined. The germline CDR1 and CDR2 sequences are SQVTM and ANQGSEA. The CDR3 is 14 amino acids. V was shortened by 4 bases and J by 0 bases, with 7 bases between the two germline ends. The CDR3 DNA is TGCAGCGTTGTGTCGGACTCTGGGGCCAACGTCCTGACTTTC. This codes for CSVVSDSGANVLTF.

This sequence joins TRBV20-1 and TRBJ2-1; TRBD2 agrees at 9 bases. The CDR3 covers 13 residues. Germline V CDR1 and CDR2: DFQATT, SNEGSKA (reference sequence). The V and J ends lost 1 base and 9 bases, in that order; junction bases with no gene match: 4. In nucleotides, the CDR3 is TGCAGTGCTAGAGCCCTAGCGGGGACTGAGCAGTTCTTC. Protein product: CSARALAGTEQFF.

As for this clonotype: Relative to the germline gene, one junction end is altered; a read error may explain this. V gene TRBV6-6 combines with J gene TRBJ2-7; the match to TRBD1 covers 9 bases. In germline, CDR1 is MNHNY, CDR2 SVGAGI (reference sequence). The CDR3 runs 17 residues. Here the CDR3 DNA reads TGTGCCAGCCCTCCGGGACAGGGAGAAGGGTTCTACGACGAGAAGTACTTC. Its protein product is CASPPGQGEGFYDEKYF.

The chain links TRBV6-2 or TRBV6-3 to TRBJ1-4; D is undetermined. The V gene lost 5 bases and the J gene lost 4 bases, with 14 bases spanning the gap. Germline CDR1 MNHEY, CDR2 SVGEGT. This CDR3 has 15 residues. In DNA form, the CDR3 reads TGTGCCAGCAGTACCGGGAAAGCGGTTAATGAAAAACTGTTTTTT. Translation gives CASSTGKAVNEKLFF.

This chain joins TRBV18 and TRBJ2-4; 8 nucleotides align to TRBD1. Germline V lookup: CDR1 KGHSH, CDR2 LQKENI. The CDR3 covers 16 residues. V lost 2 bases to trimming and J lost 13 bases; unmatched junction nucleotides: 16. The chain's CDR3 is CASSPEGQGASGEQYF. The CDR3 nucleotides read TGTGCCAGCTCACCAGAGGGTCAGGGGGCTTCGGGGGAGCAGTACTTC.

V gene TRBV20-1 combines with J gene TRBJ2-5; D remains unclear. The J call could be wrong; TRBJ2-7 is a better fit for the DNA end. The CDR3 covers 14 residues. Germline CDR1 DFQATT, CDR2 SNEGSKA (reference sequence). This chain's CDR3 is CSARDMKRSYEQYF. DNA of the CDR3: TGCAGTGCTAGAGATATGAAGAGAAGCTACGAGCAGTACTTC.

J is TRBJ2-5 and V is TRBV2; perhaps TRBD2 as D (5 bases). With 8 bases removed from V and 4 bases from J, the gap between germline ends came to 14 bases. The CDR3 has 13 amino acids. Germline loops: CDR1 SNHLY, CDR2 FYNNEI. The CDR3 here is CASLRAEGETQYF. Here the CDR3 DNA reads TGTGCCAGCTTACGAGCGGAAGGAGAGACCCAGTACTTC.

The V call is TRBV4-3, the J call TRBJ1-4, with D unresolved. The CDR3 spans 17 residues. Between the trimmed V and J ends, which lost 0 bases and 0 bases, there was a span of 11 bases. Germline assignment: CDR1 LGHNA and CDR2 YSLEER. CDR3 amino acids: CASSQDAYSSTNEKLFF. CDR3 bases: TGCGCCAGCAGCCAAGATGCGTACTCATCAACTAATGAAAAACTGTTTTTT.

The V gene is TRBV29-1, the J gene TRBJ2-7; D gene ambiguous. V was trimmed by 1 base and J by 4 bases, leaving 14 bases between them. This CDR3 contains 14 residues. Germline CDR1 SQVTM, CDR2 ANQGSEA. This CDR3 reads CSVEVESGIYEQYF. CDR3 coding DNA: TGCAGCGTTGAAGTGGAGTCAGGAATTTACGAGCAGTACTTC.